The 21 T cell receptor beta chains reported below all come from one sample, sequenced in a study of human T cells and chemical hapten exposure. TCRdb re-called the RACE reads with MiXCR, one entry per CDR3 protein. This table has approximately 84,000 distinct CDR3 sequences, roughly a tenth appearing once. Time point specified: patch test 2, 6 weeks after DPC sensitization. The treatment was: therapeutic diphenylcyclopropenone sensitization with weekly scalp DPC. This sample comprised whole blood, obtained in connection with sensitization to the hapten diphenylcyclopropenone (DPC). These receptors were obtained from a woman in her twenties or thirties with alopecia areata. Some clones in this sample may be carry-over from other donors' samples.

This clonotype was seen ten or more times. The chain carries TRBV14 and TRBJ2-2, with D perhaps matching TRBD1 (6 bases). CDR3 length: 15 residues. Germline CDR1 SGHDN, CDR2 FVKESK. V was clipped by 4 bases and J by 0 bases, with 9 bases between them. CDR3 amino acids: CASSLQGTNTGELFF. The CDR3 nucleotides are TGTGCCAGCAGCCTCCAGGGGACGAACACCGGGGAGCTGTTTTTT.

This clonotype was seen repeatedly, ten times or more. The CDR3: CASSSSGEDTQYF. Here the CDR3 DNA reads TGTGCCAGCAGTTCCAGCGGGGAGGATACGCAGTATTTT. The chain carries TRBV12-3 or TRBV12-4 and TRBJ2-3; 7 nucleotides line up with TRBD2. The CDR3 extends over 13 amino acids. V was pared by 4 bases and J by 6 bases, with 4 bases of the junction left unmatched.

This clonotype has a count of ten or more. The chain is built from TRBV7-3 and TRBJ1-1; no definite D call. V lost 5 bases, J lost 1 base, and 8 bases lay in between. The CDR3 consists of 13 residues. Germline CDR1 is SGHTA and CDR2 is FQGTGA. The CDR3 here is CASSPYKNTEAFF. In DNA form, the CDR3 reads TGTGCCAGCAGCCCGTACAAGAACACTGAAGCTTTCTTT.

The chain carries TRBV7-2 and TRBJ2-2; D tentatively reads TRBD1 or TRBD2 (5 bases each). V was trimmed by 6 bases and J by 4 bases, leaving 18 bases between them. This CDR3 has 16 amino acids. Germline values: CDR1 SGHTA, CDR2 FQGNSA. CDR3 loop: CASRPPGQGFTGELFF. In DNA, the CDR3 is TGTGCCAGCAGGCCCCCGGGGCAGGGCTTCACCGGGGAGCTGTTTTTT.

This clonotype was recorded at least ten times. The chain combines TRBV28 with TRBJ2-1; no clear D. The CDR3 spans 14 residues. V gave up 2 bases and J gave up 0 bases, with 5 bases separating them. CDR1 is MDHEN, CDR2 SYDVKM, per germline. DNA for the CDR3: TGTGCCAGCAGTTTAGTAAGCTCCTACAATGAGCAGTTCTTC. Amino acid sequence: CASSLVSSYNEQFF.

This clonotype was found many times. V gene TRBV4-3 combines with J gene TRBJ2-5, with a possible D match to TRBD1 (6 bases). The CDR3 has 16 amino acids. V gave up 0 bases and J gave up 1 base, with 12 bases separating them. CDR1 is LGHNA, CDR2 YSLEER, per germline. CDR3 in amino acids: CASSQDEGETQETQYF. In DNA, the CDR3 is TGCGCCAGCAGCCAAGATGAGGGGGAAACCCAAGAGACCCAGTACTTC.

A few counts support this clonotype. The chain recombines TRBV3-1 with TRBJ2-7; perhaps TRBD1 as D (6 bases). CDR1 and CDR2 from the germline V gene are LGHDT and YNNKEL (reference sequence). The CDR3 extends over 17 amino acids. V was trimmed by 4 bases and J by 0 bases, leaving 19 bases between them. CDR3 in DNA: TGTGCCAGCAGCCCATCAATAACGACAGGCAGCTCCTACGAGCAGTACTTC. Translation: CASSPSITTGSSYEQYF.

J is TRBJ1-5 and V is TRBV29-1; a possible D gene is TRBD1 (5 bases). This CDR3 contains 15 residues. V shed 5 bases and J shed 2 bases, with 16 bases lying between them. Germline values: CDR1 SQVTM, CDR2 ANQGSEA. The CDR3 nucleotides read TGCAGCGTTATATTACCGGGACTCCGCAATCAGCCCCAGCATTTT. This sequence encodes CSVILPGLRNQPQHF.

In this sample, this clonotype turned up many times. This chain uses TRBV20-1 with TRBJ2-2; D remains unclear. This CDR3 is 12 amino acids long. Trimming took 6 bases from V and 2 from J, leaving 7 bases between them. Germline CDR1 DFQATT, CDR2 SNEGSKA (reference sequence). The DNA for the CDR3 is TGCAGTGCGTTACTCAACACCGGGGAGCTGTTTTTT. This encodes CSALLNTGELFF.

The rearrangement links TRBV10-3 to TRBJ1-5; 8 nucleotides match TRBD1. Germline V gene data show CDR1 as ENHRY and CDR2 as SYGVKD. Trimming removed 5 bases from V and 4 bases from J; junction bases left unmatched: 4. The CDR3 loop spans 14 amino acids. CDR3 sequence: CAISSTGENQPQHF. In nucleotides, the CDR3 is TGTGCCATCAGTTCGACAGGGGAAAATCAGCCCCAGCATTTT.

This clonotype was recorded at least ten times. The V and J genes are TRBV29-1 and TRBJ2-2, with a tentative D call TRBD2 (6 bases). Germline V CDR1 and CDR2: SQVTM, ANQGSEA. CDR3 length: 14 residues. V lost 7 bases, J lost 7 bases, and 19 bases lay in between. CDR3 residues: CSASHRGKGGELFF. In DNA, the CDR3 is TGCAGCGCCAGTCACCGGGGGAAAGGCGGGGAGCTGTTTTTT.

This clonotype was recorded a few times. This chain joins TRBV29-1 and TRBJ2-1; 9 bases agree with TRBD1. Trimming took 5 bases from V and 6 from J; bases not matched to a gene: 11. Germline loops: CDR1 SQVTM, CDR2 ANQGSEA. This CDR3 has 15 residues. CDR3 loop: CSVLTRDRVGNEQFF. CDR3 in DNA: TGCAGCGTTCTTACCCGGGACAGGGTCGGCAATGAGCAGTTCTTC.

This clonotype has a handful of counts. The chain recombines TRBV6-2 or TRBV6-3 with TRBJ1-5; the match to TRBD1 covers 7 bases. V was pared by 2 bases and J by 7 bases, with 17 bases of the junction left unmatched. This CDR3 has 18 amino acids. The V gene's germline CDR1 is MNHEY and CDR2 SVGEGT. CDR3 DNA sequence: TGTGCCAGCAGTTACAAGCTTAGACAGGGTTCACAGGAACAGCCCCAGCATTTT. Its translation: CASSYKLRQGSQEQPQHF.

This CDR3 reads CASRTTSGGQFF. The DNA of the CDR3 is TGTGCCAGCAGGACGACTAGCGGGGGGCAGTTCTTC. This rearrangement joins TRBV2 to TRBJ2-1; 12 bases line up with TRBD2. The junction had 3 bases not matched to a gene; V was cut back by 6 bases and J by 12 bases. Looked up from germline, CDR1 is SNHLY and CDR2 is FYNNEI. CDR3 length: 12 amino acids.

This clonotype was observed a handful of times. The chain combines TRBV29-1 with TRBJ2-1, with D perhaps matching TRBD1 (5 bases). V was shortened by 6 bases and J by 0 bases, with 15 bases between the two germline ends. This CDR3 has 15 residues. Germline V CDR1 and CDR2: SQVTM, ANQGSEA. CDR3 amino acids: CSVRRQSYSYNEQFF. The CDR3 bases are TGCAGCGTGAGAAGACAGAGCTACTCCTACAATGAGCAGTTCTTC.

CDR3 protein: CSANIQETQYF. The CDR3 nucleotides are TGCAGTGCTAACATACAAGAGACCCAGTACTTC. This chain uses TRBV20-1 with TRBJ2-5; D remains ambiguous. The CDR3 runs 11 residues. Germline V CDR1 and CDR2: DFQATT, SNEGSKA (reference sequence). Trimming removed 4 bases from V and 2 bases from J, with 5 bases in between.

This sequence joins TRBV28 and TRBJ2-2; a possible D gene is TRBD1 (7 bases). This CDR3 comprises 16 residues. The V gene's germline CDR1 is MDHEN and CDR2 SYDVKM. Trimming removed 2 bases from V and 4 bases from J, with 14 bases in between. The CDR3 reads CASSLNRGSGTGELFF. The CDR3 DNA is TGTGCCAGCAGTTTAAACAGGGGTAGCGGCACCGGGGAGCTGTTTTTT.

This clonotype was recorded a few times. The genes are TRBV28 and TRBJ1-1; D not resolved. Trimming shortened V by 6 bases and J by 10 bases, and 18 bases separated the two germline ends. The germline V gene encodes CDR1 MDHEN and CDR2 SYDVKM. There are 13 residues in the CDR3. The CDR3 loop is CASSLLRGAVAFF. CDR3 bases: TGTGCCAGCAGCCTACTCCGAGGAGCGGTAGCTTTCTTT.

The chain carries TRBV6-1 and TRBJ1-2; D is uncertain. The V end was cut by 1 base, the J end by 5 bases, with 11 bases between. The CDR3 is made up of 14 amino acids. Germline-derived CDR1 and CDR2 are MNHNS and SASEGT. This chain's CDR3 is CASSEGRPEYGYTF. The CDR3 DNA reads as TGTGCCAGCAGTGAAGGACGACCGGAATATGGCTACACCTTC.

In this sample, this clonotype turned up many times. The chain uses TRBV28 and TRBJ2-3; 8 nucleotides match TRBD2. The CDR3 has 15 residues. Germline V gene data show CDR1 as MDHEN and CDR2 as SYDVKM. J gave up 1 base and V 5 bases, and 5 bases lay outside the gene matches. The CDR3 nucleotides are TGTGCCAGCAGTCCACTAGCGGTTCGCACAGATACGCAGTATTTT. Protein product: CASSPLAVRTDTQYF. Together with reference TRBV28 and TRBJ2-3, the CDR3 gives the full variable domain: DVKVTQSSRYLVKRTGEKVFLECVQDMDHENMFWYRQDPGLGLRLIYFSYDVKMKEKGDIPEGYSVSREKKERFSLILESASTNQTSMYLCASSPLAVRTDTQYFGPGTRLTVL.

This clonotype was recorded at least ten times. The gene calls are TRBV28 and TRBJ2-3, with 10 bases identical to TRBD2. The germline CDR1 and CDR2 sequences are MDHEN and SYDVKM. J gave up 2 bases and V 4 bases, and 3 bases lay outside the gene matches. The CDR3 has 15 amino acids. This chain's CDR3 is CASSSSGGYTDTQYF. The CDR3 DNA is TGTGCCAGCAGTTCTAGCGGGGGATACACAGATACGCAGTATTTT.